Listed below are T cell receptor beta chains from one sample, sequenced in a study of T cells in Graves' hyperthyroidism and ophthalmopathy. TCRdb independently ran MiXCR on the multiplex PCR reads; one entry per CDR3 protein. This sample yields hundreds of thousands of distinct CDR3 sequences, of which just under 20% are seen a single time; over 45% belongs to the top ten. Material for sequencing was blood. Every receptor here comes from a man in his forties with Graves' ophthalmopathy. The CDR3 runs from the conserved cysteine through the conserved F or W. D genes are given only for firm matches. Where a row states a size, it is once, few, many or the class of an expanded clone; other rows omit it.

cdr3_length clone_size d_call j_call v_call cdr3_nt cdr3_aa
17 NA TRBD1 TRBJ2-3 TRBV18 TGTGCCAGCTCCCCTCTCAAGACAGGGGCCCTCACAGATACGCAGTATTTT CASSPLKTGALTDTQYF
12 many NA TRBJ2-4 TRBV2 TGTGCCAGCAGTGAAGGGCCGTCAGGCCGGTACTTC CASSEGPSGRYF
14 few NA TRBJ2-7 TRBV29-1 TGCAGCGCCACCTACGCAGACAGGCTCTACGAGCAGTACTTC CSATYADRLYEQYF
14 NA NA TRBJ1-6 TRBV9 TGTGCCAGCAGCTCGTTGGGGGAGAATTCACCCCTCCACTTT CASSSLGENSPLHF
15 few NA TRBJ2-1 TRBV7-9 TGTGCCAGCAGCTTAACGGCTACCCCCTACAATGAGCAGTTCTTC CASSLTATPYNEQFF
12 many NA TRBJ2-1 TRBV20-1 TGCAGTGCGAGCCAGAACCTCAATGAGCAGTTCTTC CSASQNLNEQFF
15 NA NA TRBJ1-2 TRBV7-9 TGTGCCAGCAGCCGGTCCCCCTCGGCCGGTTATGGCTACACCTTC CASSRSPSAGYGYTF
14 few NA TRBJ1-2 TRBV12-3/TRBV12-4 TGTGCCAGCAGTTCCCCCCACACCAACTATGGCTACACCTTC CASSSPHTNYGYTF
15 NA TRBD1 TRBJ2-2 TRBV27 TGTGCCAGCACCTCCGGACAGGGGGTTGCCGGGGAGCTGTTTTTT CASTSGQGVAGELFF
13 NA TRBD1 TRBJ1-6 TRBV6-1 TGTGCCAGCAGGGGACAGGGTACAGCACCCCTCCACTTT CASRGQGTAPLHF
16 NA NA TRBJ2-2 TRBV9 TGTGCCAGCAGCGTATTGTCTAGCGCGAACACCGGGGAGCTGTTTTTT CASSVLSSANTGELFF
12 few NA TRBJ1-1 TRBV12-5 TGTGCTAGTTCCAGGCAACGTACTGAAGCTTTCTTT CASSRQRTEAFF
11 NA TRBD2 TRBJ2-7 TRBV20-1 TGCAGTGCCGGACTAGCTTACGAGCAGTACTTC CSAGLAYEQYF
16 many NA TRBJ2-5 TRBV6-1 TGTGCCAGCAGGGATCGAGGACCAGGGGAGAAAAAGACCCAGTACTTC CASRDRGPGEKKTQYF
12 many NA TRBJ2-3 TRBV7-6 TGTGCCAGCAGCTCGGACGGAGCTACGCAGTATTTT CASSSDGATQYF
15 many NA TRBJ2-1 TRBV12-3/TRBV12-4 TGTGCCAGCAGTCCACTCACGGTTTCCTACAATGAGCAGTTCTTC CASSPLTVSYNEQFF
18 many TRBD1 TRBJ1-1 TRBV3-1 TGTGCCAGCAGCCAAGGCTTTCCCACAGGGGGCTGGGGCACTGAAGCTTTCTTT CASSQGFPTGGWGTEAFF
13 many NA TRBJ1-1 TRBV6-1 TGTGCCAGCAGTGAAGCGAGGGGTTCTGAAGCTTTCTTT CASSEARGSEAFF
16 few TRBD1 TRBJ2-3 TRBV9 TGTGCCAGCAGCGCCACCACGACAGGGTACGCAGATACGCAGTATTTT CASSATTTGYADTQYF
16 NA TRBD1 TRBJ2-1 TRBV4-3 TGCGCCAGCAGCCATGAGGACAGGGGCCTCTACAATGAGCAGTTCTTC CASSHEDRGLYNEQFF
14 NA NA TRBJ1-2 TRBV28 TGTGCCAGCAGCCGACGGCAAAAGGACTATGGCTACACCTTC CASSRRQKDYGYTF
16 NA TRBD2 TRBJ2-7 TRBV28 TGTGCCAGCAGTTTAGCGGGACTACCTAGCTCCTACGAGCAGTACTTC CASSLAGLPSSYEQYF
12 many NA TRBJ1-1 TRBV12-3/TRBV12-4 TGTGCCAGCAGCCCACAGGGTACTCGAGCTTTCTTT CASSPQGTRAFF
15 NA NA TRBJ2-7 TRBV4-3 TGCGCCAGCAGCCAAGCTGAGTCCCTTCCCTACGAGCAGTACTTC CASSQAESLPYEQYF
17 NA TRBD2 TRBJ2-5 TRBV3-1 TGTGCCAGCAGCCAAGAACTAGCGGGTGGGGTGGGAGAGACCCAGTACTTC CASSQELAGGVGETQYF
14 NA TRBD2 TRBJ2-7 TRBV13 TGTGCCAGCAGCTCCCCCGGACTAGTGCGCGAGCAGTACTTC CASSSPGLVREQYF
18 many TRBD1 TRBJ2-2 TRBV20-1 TGCAGTGCTAGAGGCTTGGACAGGGGAGGTCGGAACACCGGGGAGCTGTTTTTT CSARGLDRGGRNTGELFF
13 NA NA TRBJ1-1 TRBV19 TGTGCCAGTCGTTGGGGGGGGAACACTGAAGCTTTCTTT CASRWGGNTEAFF
13 NA NA TRBJ2-7 TRBV11-2 TGTGCCAGCAGCACGGGACGCCTCTACGAGCAGTACTTC CASSTGRLYEQYF
15 NA NA TRBJ1-5 TRBV20-1 TGCAGTGCTGCCACGGGGCTCTTTCGAAATCAGCCCCAGCATTTT CSAATGLFRNQPQHF
16 many TRBD1 TRBJ2-3 TRBV5-1 TGCGCCAGCAGCTTGGCCGGACAGGGAAGGCGGGATACGCAGTATTTT CASSLAGQGRRDTQYF
15 few NA TRBJ1-4 TRBV6-1 TGTGCCACCCGATACAACAGGGAAGGGGGACAAAAACTGTTTTTT CATRYNREGGQKLFF
14 many TRBD1 TRBJ1-1 TRBV5-1 TGCGCCAGCAGCTTCGGGACAGGGGGAGCTGAAGCTTTCTTT CASSFGTGGAEAFF
13 many NA TRBJ2-7 TRBV20-1 TGCAGTGTTCCGGGGGTAGTATCCTACGAGCAGTACTTC CSVPGVVSYEQYF
12 many NA TRBJ2-7 TRBV7-9 TGTGCCAGCAGCTCAGGGATGGGCGAGCAGTACTTC CASSSGMGEQYF
14 NA TRBD1 TRBJ2-7 TRBV5-1 TGCGCCAGCAGCACCTGGACAGGGTTCTACGAGCAGTACTTC CASSTWTGFYEQYF
12 few NA TRBJ1-6 TRBV6-1 TGTGCCAGCCAACATGCGAGTTCACCCCTCCACTTT CASQHASSPLHF
12 NA NA TRBJ1-2 TRBV27 TGTGCCAGCAGAGGGCTTAACTGTGGCTACACCTTC CASRGLNCGYTF
17 few TRBD1 TRBJ2-3 TRBV5-6 TGTGCCAGCAGCTTTCCCGGGACAGCCAGGCAGACAGATACGCAGTATTTT CASSFPGTARQTDTQYF
19 NA TRBD2 TRBJ2-1 TRBV11-2 TGTGCCAGCGGATACCCCCCTACCGGGTCTAGCGGGGGGCCTAATGAGCAGTTCTTC CASGYPPTGSSGGPNEQFF